This T cell receptor beta chain was recovered during a study of control samples from healthy donors and cancer patients. Profiling relied on immunoSEQ multiplex PCR, and the TCRdb table lists in-frame clones only, not all of them. This table has about 51,000 clones, roughly nine tenths appearing once. CDR3 length equals 14 residues. Germline CDR1 MRHNA, CDR2 SNTAGT. V lost 4 bases, J lost 5 bases, and 4 bases stayed unmatched. The rearrangement joins TRBV6-4 to TRBJ2-2; 7 positions match TRBD2. Sequencing input: PBMCs. The origin of this receptor is a man aged 35-49 years with colorectal cancer. CDR3 DNA: TGTGCCAGCAGTGCTGAGCGGGGAACCGGGGAGCTGTTTTTT. This codes for CASSAERGTGELFF.